This TCR beta chain originates from a study of memory CD4+ T cells and cytomegalovirus serostatus (dated by TCRdb to about 2019). General notes on the study: The 33 healthy Belgian adults in the cohort included 9 who were CMV seropositive and roughly 25 who were CMV seronegative. To replicate a published TCR-based CMV serostatus classifier, the researchers sequenced the CD4+ memory TCRbeta repertoires of a Belgian cohort whose cytomegalovirus serostatus was known.

Trimming takes 7 bases from V and 6 bases from J, and the germline ends sit 32 bases apart. Inclusive of the bounding cysteine and phenylalanine, the CDR3 is 18 residues long. Only the CDR3 region is kept as DNA, spanning 54 bases read in frame from base 1. The germline V gene sets CDR1 to SGHRS and CDR2 to YFSETQ. A FACSAria II was used to sort memory CD4+ T cells, defined as single viable CD3+CD4+CD8-CD45RO+ cells. CMV serostatus was determined using a Roche Elecsys assay that detects serum IgG against CMV pp150, pp28, p38 and p52. After thawing, total CD4+ T cells were enriched by positive selection with CD4 magnetic microbeads. The samples came from a different study that was designed specifically to examine the CD4+ T cell memory repertoire. Peripheral blood mononuclear cells were isolated and cryopreserved following standard operating procedures; serum was stored at -80 °C. The staining relied on CD3-PerCP (BW264/56), CD4-APC (RPA-T4), CD45RO-PE (UCHT1) and CD8-Pacific Orange (3B5) antibodies, and Sytox blue was used to exclude non-viable cells.

The count of this clone is one. No cognate antigen has been identified for it. Qualities for individual bases were not recorded, and no much larger clone is one base off. The Quick-DNA Microprep Kit was used to extract genomic DNA from the sorted cells. Amplification of TCRbeta DNA was done with the immunoSEQ hsTCRbeta kit, following the protocol from the manufacturer. TCRbeta libraries were sequenced on an Illumina MiSeq instrument. The authors' pipeline ran thus. Following removal of out-of-frame sequences, 2.4 million or so distinct TCRbeta sequences were retained, with an average of roughly 70,000 per individual. Each individual was scored according to the count of 164 previously reported CMV-associated TCRbeta sequences and the total productive distinct TCRbeta count. A beta-binomial model was reimplemented in Python, and scikit-learn random forests with default parameters were trained on US cohort data. Classifier performance on the Belgian cohort was summarized as median AUC with percentile confidence intervals calculated over 10,000 bootstrap iterations. Imported from immuneACCESS, the table was reduced by TCRdb to in-frame sequences with V and J called. These copies leave out some clones; in studies compared against another copy, an unresolved V gene accounts for under half, and the cause of the remainder is not known. V and J calls and clone size are copied from that table; D and trimming were computed from the DNA. The sample data list around 57,000 clones, and around 82% of these were observed just once. The ten biggest clones cover 0.53% of the sample.

General conclusions and limits of the study: Only CD4+CD45RO+ memory cells were sequenced, in contrast to the original study, in which naive and memory CD4+ and CD8+ populations were covered. Results were interpreted as suggesting that the CMV-associated TCR signature is largely present in the CD4+ memory repertoire. On the Belgian cohort, the classifier built on the original framework reached a median bootstrapped AUC of roughly 0.94, with a 95% CI of 0.76-1.00. For CMV serostatus prediction, a median bootstrapped AUC of 0.95 was reached with the original framework, and a median bootstrapped AUC of roughly 0.9 was reached with a US-trained random forest. Among the 150 to 200 previously reported CMV-associated TCRbeta sequences, 60 to 70 showed up in the CD4+ memory repertoires, with each one found in between one and five individuals.

This sequence was found in an adult in good health and CMV-seronegative. Some clones in this sample may be carry-over from other donors' samples. The rearrangement combines TRBV5-1 with TRBJ2-7; a tentative D call is TRBD2 (6 bases match). The material sequenced was memory CD4+ T cells from blood. The CDR3 amino acid sequence is: CASSPSVRSGLVHLEQYF. The DNA sequence is as follows: TGCGCCAGCTCCCCGTCGGTTCGGAGCGGGTTAGTTCACCTCGAGCAGTACTTC.